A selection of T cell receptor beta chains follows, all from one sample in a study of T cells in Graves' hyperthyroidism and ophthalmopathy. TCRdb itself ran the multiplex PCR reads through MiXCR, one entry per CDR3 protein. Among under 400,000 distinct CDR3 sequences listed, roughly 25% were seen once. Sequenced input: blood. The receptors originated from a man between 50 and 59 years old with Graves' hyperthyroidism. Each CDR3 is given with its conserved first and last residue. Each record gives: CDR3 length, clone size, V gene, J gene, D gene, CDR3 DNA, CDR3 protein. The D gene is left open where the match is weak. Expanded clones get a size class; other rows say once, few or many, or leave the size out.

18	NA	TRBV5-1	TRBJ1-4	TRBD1	TGCGCCAGCAGCTCCGGACAGGGGGCTATCGCGCTAGGTGAAAAACTGTTTTTT	CASSSGQGAIALGEKLFF
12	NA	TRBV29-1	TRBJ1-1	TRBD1	TGCAGCGTCCGGGACAGGGCTTCTGAAGCTTTCTTT	CSVRDRASEAFF
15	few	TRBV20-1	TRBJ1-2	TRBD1	TGCAGTGCTAGTCCTATTAACAGGGGCTTCTATGGCTACACCTTC	CSASPINRGFYGYTF
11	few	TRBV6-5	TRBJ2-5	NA	TGTGCCAGCAGTTACGGGACGCAGACGGACTTC	CASSYGTQTDF
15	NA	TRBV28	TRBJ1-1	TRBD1	TGTGCCAGAAGGGACAGGATGTTAGCCGGCACTGAAGCTTTCTTT	CARRDRMLAGTEAFF
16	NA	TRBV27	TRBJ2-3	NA	TGTGCCAGCAGTCCGCCGGACAACAGCCTCACAGATACGCAGTATTTT	CASSPPDNSLTDTQYF
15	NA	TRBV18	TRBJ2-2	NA	TGTGCCAGCTCACCAGGGCAGGGGAACACCGGGGAGCTGTTTTTT	CASSPGQGNTGELFF
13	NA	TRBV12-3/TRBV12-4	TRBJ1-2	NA	TGTGCCAGCAGCCTATCGACAGTCTATGGCTACACCTTC	CASSLSTVYGYTF
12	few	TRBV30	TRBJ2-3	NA	TGTGCCCGGGATGGCGGCACAGATACGCAGTATTTT	CARDGGTDTQYF
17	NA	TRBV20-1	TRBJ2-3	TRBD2	TGCAGTGCTAGAGGTGGGGGGGGACTAGCGGGAGAAGATACGCAGTATTTT	CSARGGGGLAGEDTQYF
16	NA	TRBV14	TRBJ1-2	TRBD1	TGTGCCAGCAGCCAGACTCACAGGGGGTACGACTATGGCTACACCTTC	CASSQTHRGYDYGYTF
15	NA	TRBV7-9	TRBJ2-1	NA	TGTGCCAGCAGCCCCCGTGGTGATAGTAGAGAGGTGCAGTTCTTC	CASSPRGDSREVQFF
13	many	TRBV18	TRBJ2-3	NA	TGTGCCAGCTCACGTCCTAGCACAGATACGCAGTATTTT	CASSRPSTDTQYF
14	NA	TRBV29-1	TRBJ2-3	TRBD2	TGCAGCGTTGGCGCTAGCGGGATCTCAGATACGCAGTATTTT	CSVGASGISDTQYF
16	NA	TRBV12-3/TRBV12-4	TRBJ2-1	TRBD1	TGTGCCAGCAGTCCCCAAGGGACAGGGACGCAGGTACAGCAGTTCTTC	CASSPQGTGTQVQQFF
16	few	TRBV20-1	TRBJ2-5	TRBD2	TGCAGTGCTACCGGGACTAGCGGGAGGGCGCGGGAGACCCAGTACTTC	CSATGTSGRARETQYF
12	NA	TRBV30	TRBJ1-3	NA	TGTGCCTGGACACCCTCTGGAAACACCATATATTTT	CAWTPSGNTIYF
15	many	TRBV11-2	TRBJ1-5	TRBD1	TGTGCCAGCAGCTTTGGGACAGGGGACAATCAGCCCCAGCATTTT	CASSFGTGDNQPQHF
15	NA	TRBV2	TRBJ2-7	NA	TGTGCCAGCAGTGTATTCGGGGGAGCCAGTTACGAGCAGTACTTC	CASSVFGGASYEQYF
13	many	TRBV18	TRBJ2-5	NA	TGTGCCAGCTCACCATCTTTATTTGAGACCCAGTACTTC	CASSPSLFETQYF
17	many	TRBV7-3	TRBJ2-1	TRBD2	TGTGCCAGCAGCTTACTGGGAACTAGCGGGGCATTCGATGAGCAGTTCTTC	CASSLLGTSGAFDEQFF
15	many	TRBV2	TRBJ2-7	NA	TGTGCCAGCAGTGAAGCCGGACAGATAGCCGGCGAGCAGTACTTC	CASSEAGQIAGEQYF
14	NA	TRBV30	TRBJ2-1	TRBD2	TGTGCCTCCACCGGGGAGCGGGACCCGAATGAGCAGTTCTTC	CASTGERDPNEQFF
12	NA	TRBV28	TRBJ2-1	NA	TGTGCCAGCAGCTGGACGGGATACGAGCAGTTCTTC	CASSWTGYEQFF
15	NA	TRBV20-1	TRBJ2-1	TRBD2	TGCAGTGCTAGCTTTGGGAGGGTAGGGTACAATGAGCAGTTCTTC	CSASFGRVGYNEQFF
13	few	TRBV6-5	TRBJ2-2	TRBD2	TGTGCCACGAAGCGGGAGAACACCGGGGAGCTGTTTTTT	CATKRENTGELFF
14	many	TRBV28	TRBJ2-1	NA	TGTGCCAGCAGTACCACCCCCCCCGGATATGAGCAGTTCTTC	CASSTTPPGYEQFF
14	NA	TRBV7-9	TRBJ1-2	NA	TGTGCCAGCAGCTCCGGTGAGGGTAGCTATGGCTACACCTTC	CASSSGEGSYGYTF
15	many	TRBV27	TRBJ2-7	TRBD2	TGTGCCAGCATCCTGCGGGGGGCCAATCACTACGAGCAGTACTTC	CASILRGANHYEQYF
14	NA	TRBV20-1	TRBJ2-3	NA	TGCAGTGCTAGAAGAACAGATAACACAGATACGCAGTATTTT	CSARRTDNTDTQYF
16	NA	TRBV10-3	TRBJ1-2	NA	TGTGCCATCAGTGAGGTTGCGGCTCAGCTGGACTATGGCTACACCTTC	CAISEVAAQLDYGYTF
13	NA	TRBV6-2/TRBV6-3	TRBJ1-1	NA	TGTGCCAGCGTCGGGACGGGGAACACTGAAGCTTTCTTT	CASVGTGNTEAFF
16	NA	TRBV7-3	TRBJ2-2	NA	TGTGCCAGCAGCTTATACCCCAGGGTTCAGGACGGGGAGCGGTTTTTT	CASSLYPRVQDGERFF
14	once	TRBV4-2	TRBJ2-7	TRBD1	TGTGCCAGCAGCGCAAGTGGACAGGGCTACGGGCAGTACTTC	CASSASGQGYGQYF
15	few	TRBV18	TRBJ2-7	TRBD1	TGTGCCAGCTCACCCTCCGGGACAGGAAACTACGAGCAGTACTTC	CASSPSGTGNYEQYF
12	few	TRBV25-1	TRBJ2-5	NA	TGTGCCAGCAGTGAAATCAGAGAGACCCAGTACTTC	CASSEIRETQYF
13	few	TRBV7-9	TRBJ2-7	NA	TGTGCCAGCAGCTGGGAGGAACAGTACGAGCAGTACTTC	CASSWEEQYEQYF
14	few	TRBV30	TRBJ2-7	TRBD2	TGTGCCTGGAGTTATGCGGGAGGGCCTAAGGAGCAGTACTTC	CAWSYAGGPKEQYF